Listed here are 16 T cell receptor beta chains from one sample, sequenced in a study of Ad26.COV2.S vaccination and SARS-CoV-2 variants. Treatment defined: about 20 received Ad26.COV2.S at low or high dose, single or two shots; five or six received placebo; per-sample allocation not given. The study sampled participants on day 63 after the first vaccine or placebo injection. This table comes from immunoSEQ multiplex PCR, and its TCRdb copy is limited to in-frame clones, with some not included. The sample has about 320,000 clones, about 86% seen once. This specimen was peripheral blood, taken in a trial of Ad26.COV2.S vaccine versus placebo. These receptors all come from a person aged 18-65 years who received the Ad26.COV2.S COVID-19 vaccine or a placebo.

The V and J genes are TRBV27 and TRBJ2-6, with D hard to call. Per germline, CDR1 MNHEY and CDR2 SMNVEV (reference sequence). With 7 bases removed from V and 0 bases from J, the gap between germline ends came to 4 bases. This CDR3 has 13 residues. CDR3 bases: TGTGCCAGCACCCGCTCTGGGGCCAACGTCCTGACTTTC. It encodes CASTRSGANVLTF.

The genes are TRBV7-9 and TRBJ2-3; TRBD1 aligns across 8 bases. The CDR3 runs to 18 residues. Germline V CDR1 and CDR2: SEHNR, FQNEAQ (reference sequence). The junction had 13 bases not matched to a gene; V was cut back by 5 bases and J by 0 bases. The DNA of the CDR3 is TGTGCCAGCAGCCTTGGACAGGGTCCATCCCCTAGCACAGATACGCAGTATTTT. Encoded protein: CASSLGQGPSPSTDTQYF.

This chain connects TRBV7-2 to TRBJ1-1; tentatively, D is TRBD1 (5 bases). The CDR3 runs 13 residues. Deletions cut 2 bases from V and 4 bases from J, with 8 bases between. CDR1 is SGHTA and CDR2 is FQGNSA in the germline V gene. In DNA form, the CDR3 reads TGTGCCAGCAGCTTACGACAGTCCACTGAAGCTTTCTTT. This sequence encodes CASSLRQSTEAFF.

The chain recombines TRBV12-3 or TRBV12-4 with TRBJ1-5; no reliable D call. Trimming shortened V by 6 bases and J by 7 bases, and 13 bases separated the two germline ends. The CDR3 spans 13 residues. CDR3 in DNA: TGTGCCAGCAGCCCCGGTCGGGCCCAGCCCCAGCATTTT. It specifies CASSPGRAQPQHF.

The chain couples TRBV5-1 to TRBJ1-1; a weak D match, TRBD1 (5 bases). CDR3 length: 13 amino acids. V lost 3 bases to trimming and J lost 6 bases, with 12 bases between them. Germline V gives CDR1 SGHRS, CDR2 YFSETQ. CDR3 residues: CASSSQGLSEAFF. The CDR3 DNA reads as TGCGCCAGCAGCTCGCAGGGATTGTCTGAAGCTTTCTTT. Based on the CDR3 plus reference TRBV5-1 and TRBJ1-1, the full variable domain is KAGVTQTPRYLIKTRGQQVTLSCSPISGHRSVSWYQQTPGQGLQFLFEYFSETQRNKGNFPGRFSGRQFSNSRSEMNVSTLELGDSALYLCASSSQGLSEAFFGQGTRLTVV.

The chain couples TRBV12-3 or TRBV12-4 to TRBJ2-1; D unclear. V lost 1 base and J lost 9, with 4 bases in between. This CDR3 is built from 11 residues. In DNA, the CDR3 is TGTGCCAGCAGTTTAGGTAGTGAGCAGTTCTTC. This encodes CASSLGSEQFF.

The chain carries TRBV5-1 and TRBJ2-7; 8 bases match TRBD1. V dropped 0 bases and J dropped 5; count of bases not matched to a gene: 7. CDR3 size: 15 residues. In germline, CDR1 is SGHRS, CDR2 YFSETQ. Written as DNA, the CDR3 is TGCGCCAGCAGCTTGGCCCCGGGACAGGCCAACGAGCAGTACTTC. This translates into CASSLAPGQANEQYF.

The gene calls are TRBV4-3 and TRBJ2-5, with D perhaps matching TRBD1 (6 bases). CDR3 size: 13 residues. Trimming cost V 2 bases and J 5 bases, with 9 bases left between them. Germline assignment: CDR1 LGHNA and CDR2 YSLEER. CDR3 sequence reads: CASSQQRGETQYF. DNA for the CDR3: TGCGCCAGCAGCCAACAGAGGGGGGAGACCCAGTACTTC.

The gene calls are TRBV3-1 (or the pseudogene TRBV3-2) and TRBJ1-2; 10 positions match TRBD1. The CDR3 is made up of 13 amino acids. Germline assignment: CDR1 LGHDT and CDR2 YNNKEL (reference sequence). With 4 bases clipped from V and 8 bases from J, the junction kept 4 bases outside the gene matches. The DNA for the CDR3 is TGTGCCAGCAGCCCCTGGGACAGGGGCGGCTACACCTTC. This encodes CASSPWDRGGYTF.

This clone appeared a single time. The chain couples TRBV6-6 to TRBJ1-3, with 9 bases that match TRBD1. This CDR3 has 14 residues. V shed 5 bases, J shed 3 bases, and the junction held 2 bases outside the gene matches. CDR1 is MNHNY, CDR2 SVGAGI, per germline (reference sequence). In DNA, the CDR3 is TGTGCCAGCAGTCGACAGGGGGATGGAAACACCATATATTTT. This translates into CASSRQGDGNTIYF.

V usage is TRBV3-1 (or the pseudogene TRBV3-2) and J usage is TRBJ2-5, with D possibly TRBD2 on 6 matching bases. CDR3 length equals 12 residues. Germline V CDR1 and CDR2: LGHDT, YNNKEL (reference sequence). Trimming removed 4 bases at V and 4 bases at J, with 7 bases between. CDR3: CASSPGLETQYF. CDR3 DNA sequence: TGTGCCAGCAGCCCGGGACTAGAGACCCAGTACTTC.

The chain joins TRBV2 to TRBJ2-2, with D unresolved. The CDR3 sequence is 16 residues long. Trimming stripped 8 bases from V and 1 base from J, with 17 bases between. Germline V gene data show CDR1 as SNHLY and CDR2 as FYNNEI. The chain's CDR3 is CASQPAPTGNTGELFF. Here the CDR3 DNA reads TGTGCCAGCCAGCCCGCCCCGACGGGGAACACCGGGGAGCTGTTTTTT.

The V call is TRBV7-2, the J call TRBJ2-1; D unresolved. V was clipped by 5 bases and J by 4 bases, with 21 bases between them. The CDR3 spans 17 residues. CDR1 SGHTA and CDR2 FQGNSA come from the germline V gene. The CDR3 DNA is TGTGCCAGCAGCCCCCGGGCCTCTGTAGAATTGTACAATGAGCAGTTCTTC. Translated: CASSPRASVELYNEQFF.

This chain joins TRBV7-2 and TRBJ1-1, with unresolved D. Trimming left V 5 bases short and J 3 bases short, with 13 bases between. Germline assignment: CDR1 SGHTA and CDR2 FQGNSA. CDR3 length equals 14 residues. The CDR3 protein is CASSPLGEYTEAFF. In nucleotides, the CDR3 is TGTGCCAGCAGCCCCCTAGGTGAATACACTGAAGCTTTCTTT.

The CDR3 nucleotides read TGTGCCAGCAGCCCGGAGGGGCAGGGGGGACAGCCCCAGCATTTT. It encodes CASSPEGQGGQPQHF. J is TRBJ1-5 and V is TRBV7-9; 7 bases agree with TRBD1. Germline lookup yields CDR1 SEHNR and CDR2 FQNEAQ (reference sequence). The V gene end was trimmed by 5 bases and the J gene end by 7 bases; junction bases not matched to a gene: 11. The CDR3 is 15 residues long.

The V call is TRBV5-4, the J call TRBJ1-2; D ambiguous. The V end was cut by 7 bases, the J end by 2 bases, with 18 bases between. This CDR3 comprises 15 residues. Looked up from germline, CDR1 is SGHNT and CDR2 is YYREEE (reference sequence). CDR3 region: CASRRRQEGNYGYTF. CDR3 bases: TGTGCCAGCCGGCGTAGGCAGGAGGGCAACTATGGCTACACCTTC.